Presented here are 32 T cell receptor beta chains from one specimen sequenced in a study of T cells in Graves' hyperthyroidism and ophthalmopathy. Amplified TCR beta CDR3 regions came from RNA transcripts. HTBI primers were used for first-round RT-PCR of the TCR CDR3. One entry per CDR3 protein, called by TCRdb with MiXCR from the multiplex PCR reads. The data contain some 98,000 distinct CDR3 sequences, around 40% of them singletons. Sequencing input: peripheral blood or thyroid tissue (not recorded which). These receptors were obtained from a woman aged 25 to 39 with Graves' hyperthyroidism.

The rearrangement joins TRBV10-3 to TRBJ2-1; 7 bases line up with TRBD2. This CDR3 spans 18 amino acids. The germline V gene has CDR1 ENHRY and CDR2 SYGVKD. V trimming: 4 bases; J trimming: 1 base; junction bases outside the gene matches: 13. CDR3 DNA: TGTGCCATCAGTGTATTCGGTAATAGCGGGTCTTCCTACAATGAGCAGTTCTTC. This codes for CAISVFGNSGSSYNEQFF.

This clonotype was observed at least ten times. This chain joins TRBV2 and TRBJ2-3, with no clear D. This CDR3 is built from 12 residues. Germline values: CDR1 SNHLY, CDR2 FYNNEI. The V and J ends lost 0 bases and 5 bases respectively, with 3 bases between them. This CDR3 is CASSEALDTQYF. The CDR3 DNA reads as TGTGCCAGCAGTGAAGCGCTAGATACGCAGTATTTT.

V and J are TRBV20-1 and TRBJ2-4, with 11 bases that match TRBD1. The V gene's germline CDR1 is DFQATT and CDR2 SNEGSKA (reference sequence). This CDR3 is 14 amino acids long. Trimming at V came to 5 bases and at J to 3 bases, leaving 3 bases not matched to a gene. CDR3 region: CSARTGGGKNIQYF. DNA of the CDR3: TGCAGTGCTCGGACAGGGGGCGGCAAAAACATTCAGTACTTC.

The sample holds many counts of this clonotype. The rearrangement joins TRBV6-6 to TRBJ1-4, with TRBD1 as a possible D gene (5 bases). CDR1 is MNHNY, CDR2 SVGAGI, per germline (reference sequence). This CDR3 spans 13 amino acids. V shed 5 bases and J shed 7 bases, with 11 bases lying between them. CDR3 DNA: TGTGCCAGCAGTGAAAACAGGCCTGAAAAACTGTTTTTT. Translated: CASSENRPEKLFF.

This clonotype was counted at least ten times. The rearrangement joins TRBV5-6 to TRBJ2-7, with 11 bases lining up with TRBD2. Losses at the gene ends were 6 bases for V and 4 bases for J; bases not matched to a gene: 6. The CDR3 is made up of 14 amino acids. Germline loops: CDR1 SGHDT, CDR2 YYEEEE. DNA of the CDR3: TGTGCCAGCAACCCGACTAGCGGGACGTACGAGCAGTACTTC. It codes for CASNPTSGTYEQYF.

This clonotype was observed many times. This chain's CDR3 is CASSKREYSGANVLTF. The CDR3 coding sequence is TGCGCCAGCAGCAAGCGGGAGTACTCTGGGGCCAACGTCCTGACTTTC. The genes are TRBV5-1 and TRBJ2-6, with 8 bases matching TRBD2. CDR3 size: 16 residues. Per germline, CDR1 SGHRS and CDR2 YFSETQ. The trim removed 4 bases at V and 0 bases at J, leaving 3 bases unmatched.

The chain recombines TRBV7-9 with TRBJ2-7; 9 bases agree with TRBD2. Looked up from germline, CDR1 is SEHNR and CDR2 is FQNEAQ (reference sequence). J gave up 2 bases and V 6 bases, and 5 bases lay outside the gene matches. The CDR3 runs 14 residues. CDR3 DNA: TGTGCCAGCAGAGGGACTAGCCGCGCCTACGAGCAGTACTTC. This encodes CASRGTSRAYEQYF.

Comment on this clonotype: As the CDR3 is not closed by the conserved phenylalanine or tryptophan, this likely results from a read error. The V call is TRBV2, the J call TRBJ2-7; TRBD2 is a possible D gene (5 bases). CDR1 is SNHLY and CDR2 is FYNNEI in the germline V gene. This CDR3 has 11 amino acids. Between the trimmed V and J ends, which lost 7 bases and 6 bases, there was a span of 10 bases. CDR3 sequence reads: CASTYAGEQYL. Here the CDR3 DNA reads TGTGCCAGCACCTACGCGGGCGAGCAGTACCTT.

This clonotype occurred many times. This chain joins TRBV7-9 and TRBJ2-2, with 7 positions matching TRBD2. The CDR3 spans 15 residues. The germline CDR1 and CDR2 sequences are SEHNR and FQNEAQ (reference sequence). The trim removed 8 bases at V and 4 bases at J, leaving 10 bases unmatched. Here the CDR3 reads CASSPPTGGTGELFF. In DNA form, the CDR3 reads TGTGCCAGCTCACCACCGACGGGGGGCACCGGGGAGCTGTTTTTT.

Concerning this clonotype: An end of the junction differs from the germline gene, which may be a read error. V gene TRBV28 combines with J gene TRBJ2-7, with 7 bases matching TRBD1. The CDR3 sequence is 15 residues long. The germline gives CDR1 MDHEN, CDR2 SYDVKM. The CDR3 here is CASSPGTVSAYGQYF. The CDR3 DNA follows: TGTGCCAGCAGTCCAGGGACAGTCTCAGCCTACGGGCAGTACTTC.

This clonotype was seen ten or more times. The chain couples TRBV7-8 to TRBJ1-1, with 9 bases identical to TRBD1. Germline V gene data show CDR1 as SGHVS and CDR2 as FQNEAQ. J gave up 5 bases and V 5 bases, and 9 bases lay outside the gene matches. The CDR3 extends over 15 amino acids. CDR3 nucleotide sequence: TGTGCCAGCAGCCCCCGGGACAGGGACTCGACTGAAGCTTTCTTT. It codes for CASSPRDRDSTEAFF.

This clonotype was found many times. CDR3 bases: TGTGCCAGCAGTCAAGCTGGAGCAGATACGCAGTATTTT. Translation: CASSQAGADTQYF. The V gene is TRBV7-9, the J gene TRBJ2-3; no definite D call. Per the germline V gene, CDR1 is SEHNR and CDR2 is FQNEAQ (reference sequence). Trimming removed 6 bases at V and 4 bases at J, with 11 bases between. This CDR3 comprises 13 residues.

The rearrangement joins TRBV2 to TRBJ2-2, with TRBD2 matching over 13 bases. CDR3 length: 14 residues. The germline CDR1 and CDR2 sequences are SNHLY and FYNNEI. Trimming took 6 bases from V and 8 from J; bases not matched to a gene: 3. CDR3 region: CASREGLAGGELFF. The CDR3 DNA reads as TGTGCCAGCAGGGAGGGACTAGCGGGAGGGGAGCTGTTTTTT.

This clonotype was seen at least ten times. V usage is TRBV7-2 and J usage is TRBJ1-2, with a possible D match to TRBD1 (6 bases). The CDR3 covers 16 residues. The ends were cut back, 2 bases at V and 6 bases at J, with 19 bases in the middle. The germline gives CDR1 SGHTA, CDR2 FQGNSA. As DNA, the CDR3 is TGTGCCAGCAGCTTATTTGGCGGGGGGGCTATTCATGGCTACACCTTC. As protein: CASSLFGGGAIHGYTF. The full variable domain, with the rest looked up from reference TRBV7-2 and TRBJ1-2, is GAGVSQSPSNKVTEKGKDVELRCDPISGHTALYWYRQSLGQGLEFLIYFQGNSAPDKSGLPSDRFSAERTGGSVSTLTIQRTQQEDSAVYLCASSLFGGGAIHGYTFGSGTRLTVV.

This clonotype was found many times. This chain links TRBV5-4 with TRBJ1-1, with a weak D call TRBD1 (6 bases). V was cut by 2 bases and J by 10 bases, with 15 bases left in between. The CDR3 contains 13 residues. CDR1 is SGHNT, CDR2 YYREEE, per germline (reference sequence). Here the CDR3 DNA reads TGTGCCAGCAGCTTCCGGCCAGGGGCTGGAGCTTTCTTT. Encoded protein: CASSFRPGAGAFF.

This clonotype showed up many times. This chain uses TRBV7-9 with TRBJ1-4; 7 bases map to TRBD1. The J segment lost 7 bases and the V segment lost 7 bases, leaving 6 bases of the junction unmatched. Germline values: CDR1 SEHNR, CDR2 FQNEAQ (reference sequence). The CDR3 length is 13 residues. The CDR3 DNA follows: TGTGCCAGCAACCGGGACAGCGCTGAAAAACTGTTTTTT. It is translated as CASNRDSAEKLFF.

In its sample, this clonotype was seen a few times. V is TRBV7-2 and J is TRBJ1-2, with TRBD1 matching 8 bases. The junction had 3 bases not matched to a gene; V was cut back by 1 base and J by 5 bases. The CDR3 has 14 amino acids. Germline V gene sequence: CDR1 SGHTA, CDR2 FQGNSA. CDR3 in amino acids: CASSLDRGWYGYTF. The CDR3 DNA reads TGTGCCAGCAGCTTAGACAGGGGGTGGTATGGCTACACCTTC.

The CDR3 protein is CASSVGGGTYEQYF. Written as DNA, the CDR3 is TGTGCCAGCAGCGTCGGTGGCGGCACCTACGAGCAGTACTTC. The chain combines TRBV9 with TRBJ2-7; D is unclear. The germline CDR1 and CDR2 sequences are SGDLS and YYNGEE. Trimming shortened V by 2 bases and J by 2 bases, and 11 bases separated the two germline ends. The CDR3 covers 14 residues.

Note on this clonotype: An end of the junction does not agree with germline; a read error may underlie this. J is TRBJ2-5 and V is TRBV6-6; D is possibly TRBD1 (6 bases). The CDR3 length is 14 residues. Looked up from germline, CDR1 is MNHNY and CDR2 is SVGAGI (reference sequence). The CDR3 DNA follows: TGTGCCAGCAGTTACTCCGGGGCAGGGGAGACCCAGCACTTC. It translates to CASSYSGAGETQHF.

As for this clonotype: Being one base from a much bigger clone, this may be a read error. This rearrangement joins TRBV7-9 to TRBJ1-4; D uncertain. The CDR3 covers 15 residues. Per germline, CDR1 SEHNR and CDR2 FQNEAQ (reference sequence). CDR3 nucleotide sequence: TGTGCCAGCAGCCCCTGGCAGTCAACTGATGAAAAACTGTTTTTT. Residues: CASSPWQSTDEKLFF.

The chain combines TRBV7-9 with TRBJ1-6; possibly TRBD1 for D (6 bases). Germline CDR1 and CDR2: SEHNR and FQNEAQ (reference sequence). CDR3 size: 15 residues. Trimming left V 5 bases short and J 8 bases short, with 16 bases between. CDR3 nucleotide sequence: TGTGCCAGCAGCAACGGGGGCTCGATTTATTCACCCCTCCACTTT. Residues: CASSNGGSIYSPLHF.

V usage is TRBV7-6 and J usage is TRBJ2-1, with TRBD1 matching over 10 bases. The CDR3 extends over 17 amino acids. The V gene end was trimmed by 6 bases and the J gene end by 6 bases; junction bases not matched to a gene: 14. Germline lookup yields CDR1 SGHVS and CDR2 FNYEAQ. This chain's CDR3 is CASSAGRDRGRGNEQFF. CDR3 sequence (DNA): TGTGCCAGCAGTGCTGGAAGGGACAGGGGTCGTGGCAATGAGCAGTTCTTC.

This clonotype was seen at least ten times. As DNA, the CDR3 is TGTGCCAGCGGGACTAGCGGGGCAGATACGCAGTATTTT. It is translated as CASGTSGADTQYF. The chain recombines TRBV5-6 with TRBJ2-3; TRBD2 matches at 13 bases. J gave up 4 bases and V 7 bases, and 0 bases lay outside the gene matches. The CDR3 sequence is 13 residues long. Per germline, CDR1 SGHDT and CDR2 YYEEEE.

V is TRBV7-2 and J is TRBJ2-3; 8 bases line up with TRBD2. V was pared by 5 bases and J by 4 bases, with 5 bases of the junction left unmatched. The CDR3 contains 14 residues. CDR1 is SGHTA, CDR2 FQGNSA, per germline. The CDR3 DNA sequence: TGTGCCAGCAGCCTGGGACTAGGCCCAGATACGCAGTATTTT. Its protein product is CASSLGLGPDTQYF.

This clonotype appeared many times. In nucleotides, the CDR3 is TGTGCCAGCATGGCGCGGGGCCAACGCTACGAGCAGTACTTC. The encoded protein is CASMARGQRYEQYF. The chain carries TRBV27 and TRBJ2-7; D perhaps matches TRBD2 (6 bases). Germline loops: CDR1 MNHEY, CDR2 SMNVEV (reference sequence). Trimming removed 7 bases at V and 3 bases at J, with 16 bases between. This CDR3 is 14 amino acids long.

This clonotype has ten or more counts. V is TRBV6-5 and J is TRBJ2-7; D is undetermined. Germline V gene lookup returns CDR1 MNHEY and CDR2 SVGAGI. V was shortened by 2 bases and J by 4 bases, with 9 bases between the two germline ends. CDR3 length: 13 amino acids. CDR3 sequence (DNA): TGTGCCAGCAGTTACGGCAGTAGATACGAGCAGTACTTC. Amino acid sequence: CASSYGSRYEQYF.

This clonotype was recorded a few times. The chain links TRBV7-3 to TRBJ2-1; no clear D. Germline V gives CDR1 SGHTA, CDR2 FQGTGA. The CDR3 has 14 amino acids. The ends were cut back, 1 base at V and 7 bases at J, with 11 bases in the middle. The CDR3: CASSLKGRKNEQFF. The CDR3, as DNA: TGTGCCAGCAGCTTAAAGGGCAGGAAAAATGAGCAGTTCTTC.

This clonotype was picked up many times. CDR3 sequence: CASSVGLAGIAQYF. The CDR3 region has the DNA TGTGCCAGCAGCGTAGGGCTAGCGGGAATAGCGCAGTATTTT. V gene TRBV9 combines with J gene TRBJ2-3; the match to TRBD2 covers 9 bases. Germline V lookup: CDR1 SGDLS, CDR2 YYNGEE. This CDR3 has 14 amino acids. J was trimmed by 10 bases and V by 0 bases; bases with no gene match: 6.

This clonotype was seen repeatedly, ten times or more. This chain connects TRBV9 to TRBJ2-7; a possible D gene is TRBD2 (5 bases). Trimming cost V 5 bases and J 3 bases, with 9 bases left between them. The CDR3 loop spans 12 amino acids. Germline CDR1 is SGDLS and CDR2 is YYNGEE. CDR3 nucleotide sequence: TGTGCCAGCAGTTCCGGGGACTACGAGCAGTACTTC. Its protein is CASSSGDYEQYF.

The chain joins TRBV9 to TRBJ1-4; D is perhaps TRBD1 (5 bases). V was pared by 4 bases and J by 6 bases, with 13 bases between. The CDR3 totals 14 residues. Per germline, CDR1 SGDLS and CDR2 YYNGEE. The CDR3 coding sequence is TGTGCCAGCAGCTTGGGGGGGTTCGATGAAAAACTGTTTTTT. Residues: CASSLGGFDEKLFF.

This clonotype has ten or more counts. CDR3 in amino acids: CASIREPNTEAFF. The CDR3 DNA sequence: TGCGCCAGCATTCGGGAGCCGAACACTGAAGCTTTCTTT. This chain links TRBV5-1 with TRBJ1-1; D gene ambiguous. The CDR3 contains 13 residues. V was shortened by 6 bases and J by 1 base, with 10 bases between the two germline ends. Per germline, CDR1 SGHRS and CDR2 YFSETQ.

This clonotype appeared many times. The J gene is TRBJ2-2, the V gene TRBV12-3 or TRBV12-4; 9 bases align to TRBD1. This CDR3 region has 16 residues. The junction had 10 bases not matched to a gene; V was cut back by 5 bases and J by 6 bases. The CDR3 spells CASSLTGTGWPGELFF. The CDR3 region has the DNA TGTGCCAGCAGTCTTACCGGGACAGGGTGGCCCGGGGAGCTGTTTTTT.